The following is a T cell receptor beta chain sequence with its context. The sample belongs to a study of blood T cell repertoires in COVID-19. The CDR3 is 16 residues long. Germline loops: CDR1 MNHEY, CDR2 SVGAGI. Trimming stripped 0 bases from V and 4 bases from J, with 13 bases between. Sequencing used immunoSEQ multiplex PCR; TCRdb keeps in-frame clones, though not all of them. Altogether 200,000 to 250,000 clones are present, around 90% being singletons, with the ten largest covering more than 10%. The participants were between roughly 18 and 89 years old and came from some 25 US areas. Clinical history as reported by participants underpinned cohort assignment. Cohort 3 donors counted as recovered after two negative PCRs, clearance, or resolved symptoms.

This receptor was obtained from a young man who had recovered from COVID-19. The V and J genes are TRBV6-5 and TRBJ2-4; the D gene is possibly TRBD2 (6 bases). Sequencing was carried out using PBMCs or T cells enriched from blood (not recorded which). As DNA, the CDR3 is TGTGCCAGCAGTTACTCTAGCTCGACTAGAAAAAACATTCAGTACTTC. This gives the protein CASSYSSSTRKNIQYF.